This entry lists 5 T cell receptor beta chains sequenced from one sample in a study of human T cells and chemical hapten exposure. The time point is: patch test 3, about 24 weeks after DPC sensitization. The treatment denotes: therapeutic diphenylcyclopropenone sensitization with weekly scalp DPC. Each CDR3 protein is one row after TCRdb ran MiXCR on the RACE reads. Among over 150,000 distinct CDR3 sequences listed, roughly 26% were seen once. The sequences come from whole blood, collected in connection with sensitization to the hapten diphenylcyclopropenone (DPC). The receptors come from a young woman with alopecia areata. Some clones in this sample may be carry-over from other donors' samples.

This clonotype turned up a few times. The rearrangement links TRBV27 to TRBJ2-2; possible D gene TRBD1, 5 bases. Deletions cut 4 bases from V and 2 bases from J, with 11 bases between. Germline assignment: CDR1 MNHEY and CDR2 SMNVEV (reference sequence). The CDR3 is made up of 15 amino acids. DNA of the CDR3: TGTGCCAGCAGTTCCCGACAGACCAACACCGGGGAGCTGTTTTTT. This translates into CASSSRQTNTGELFF.

The CDR3 loop is CATSSAGDLNEQFF. In nucleotides, the CDR3 is TGTGCCACTTCATCAGCGGGAGACCTCAATGAGCAGTTCTTC. The genes are TRBV24-1 and TRBJ2-1, with TRBD2 identical over 8 bases. V trimming: 10 bases; J trimming: 6 bases; junction bases outside the gene matches: 10. CDR1 is KGHDR and CDR2 is SFDVKD in the germline V gene. This CDR3 is 14 amino acids long.

The V call is TRBV29-1, the J call TRBJ2-1; the match to TRBD2 covers 10 bases. This CDR3 has 15 residues. Looked up from germline, CDR1 is SQVTM and CDR2 is ANQGSEA. Trimming took 3 bases from V and 10 from J; bases not matched to a gene: 12. CDR3 region: CSVDIRLAGVDEQFF. DNA for the CDR3: TGCAGCGTTGATATCCGTCTAGCGGGAGTCGACGAGCAGTTCTTC.

This clonotype was counted between two and nine times. V gene TRBV5-1 combines with J gene TRBJ2-1, with D uncertain. Deletions cut 0 bases from V and 7 bases from J, with 8 bases between. The germline gives CDR1 SGHRS, CDR2 YFSETQ. CDR3 length: 13 amino acids. The CDR3 nucleotides are TGCGCCAGCAGCTTGGGGATTGGTAATGAGCAGTTCTTC. Protein product: CASSLGIGNEQFF.

The V gene is TRBV12-3 or TRBV12-4, the J gene TRBJ2-6, with D perhaps matching TRBD1 (6 bases). The CDR3 consists of 15 residues. Trimming removed 4 bases at V and 1 base at J, with 8 bases between. The CDR3 here is CASSYDRSGANVLTF. Here the CDR3 DNA reads TGTGCCAGCAGTTACGACAGGTCTGGGGCCAACGTCCTGACTTTC.